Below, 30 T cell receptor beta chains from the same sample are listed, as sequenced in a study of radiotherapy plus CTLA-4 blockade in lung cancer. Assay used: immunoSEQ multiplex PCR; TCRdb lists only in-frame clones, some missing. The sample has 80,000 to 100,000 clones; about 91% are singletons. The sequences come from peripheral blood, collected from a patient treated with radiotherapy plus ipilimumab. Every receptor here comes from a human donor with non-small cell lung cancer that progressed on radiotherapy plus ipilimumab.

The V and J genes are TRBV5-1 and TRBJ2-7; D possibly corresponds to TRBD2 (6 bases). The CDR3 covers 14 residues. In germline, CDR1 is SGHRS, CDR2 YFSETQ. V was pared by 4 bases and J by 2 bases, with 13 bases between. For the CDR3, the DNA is TGCGCCAGCAGCGACCGGGACTCAGCCTACGAGCAGTACTTC. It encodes CASSDRDSAYEQYF.

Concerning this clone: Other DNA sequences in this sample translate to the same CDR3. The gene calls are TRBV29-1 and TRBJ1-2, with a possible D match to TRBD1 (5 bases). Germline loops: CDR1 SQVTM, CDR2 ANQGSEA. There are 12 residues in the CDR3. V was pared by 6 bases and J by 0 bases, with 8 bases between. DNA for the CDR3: TGCAGCGTAGGAGGGGCTAACTATGGCTACACCTTC. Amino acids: CSVGGANYGYTF.

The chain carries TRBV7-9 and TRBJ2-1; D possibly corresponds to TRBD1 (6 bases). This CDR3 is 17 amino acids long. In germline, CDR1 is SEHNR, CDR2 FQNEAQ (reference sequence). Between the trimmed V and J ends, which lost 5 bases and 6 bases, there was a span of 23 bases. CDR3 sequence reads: CASSLEIGRQDTNEQFF. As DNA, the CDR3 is TGTGCCAGCAGCCTAGAGATAGGCCGACAGGACACCAATGAGCAGTTCTTC.

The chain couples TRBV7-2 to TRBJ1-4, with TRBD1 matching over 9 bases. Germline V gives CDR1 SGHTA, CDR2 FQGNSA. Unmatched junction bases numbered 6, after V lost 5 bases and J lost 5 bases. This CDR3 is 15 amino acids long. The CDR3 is CASSLRGQGNEKLFF. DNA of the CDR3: TGTGCCAGCAGCCTCAGGGGACAGGGAAATGAAAAACTGTTTTTT.

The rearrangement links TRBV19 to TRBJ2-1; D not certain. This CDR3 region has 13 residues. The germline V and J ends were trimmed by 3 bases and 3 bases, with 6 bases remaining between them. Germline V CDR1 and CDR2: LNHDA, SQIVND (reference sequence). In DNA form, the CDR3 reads TGTGCCAGTAGTATGTTAGGCTACAATGAGCAGTTCTTC. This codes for CASSMLGYNEQFF.

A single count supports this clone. CDR3 residues: CASSQDLEGIGGYTF. In DNA, the CDR3 is TGTGCCAGCAGCCAAGATCTTGAAGGAATTGGTGGCTACACCTTC. The chain links TRBV14 to TRBJ1-2; D is unresolved. Trimming pared 0 bases from V and 7 bases from J, leaving 15 bases between. CDR1 and CDR2 from the germline V gene are SGHDN and FVKESK. The CDR3 loop spans 15 amino acids.

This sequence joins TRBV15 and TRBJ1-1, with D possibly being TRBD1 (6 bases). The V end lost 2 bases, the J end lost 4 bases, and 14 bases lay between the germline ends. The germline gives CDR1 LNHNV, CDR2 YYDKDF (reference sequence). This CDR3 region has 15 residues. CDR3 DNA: TGTGCCACCAGCAGACTAACAGGGCTTGTCACTGAAGCTTTCTTT. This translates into CATSRLTGLVTEAFF.

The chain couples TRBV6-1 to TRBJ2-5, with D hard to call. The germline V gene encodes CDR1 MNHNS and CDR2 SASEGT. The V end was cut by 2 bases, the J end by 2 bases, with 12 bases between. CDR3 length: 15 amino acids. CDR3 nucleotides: TGTGCCAGCAGTGAATTGCCGGGCGCACAAGAGACCCAGTACTTC. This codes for CASSELPGAQETQYF.

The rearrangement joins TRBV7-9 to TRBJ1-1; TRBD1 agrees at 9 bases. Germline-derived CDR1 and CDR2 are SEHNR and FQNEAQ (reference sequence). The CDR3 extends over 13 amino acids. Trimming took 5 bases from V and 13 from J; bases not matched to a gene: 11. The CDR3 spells CASSTPGTGLHFF. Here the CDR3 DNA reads TGTGCCAGCAGCACACCCGGGACAGGGCTCCATTTCTTT.

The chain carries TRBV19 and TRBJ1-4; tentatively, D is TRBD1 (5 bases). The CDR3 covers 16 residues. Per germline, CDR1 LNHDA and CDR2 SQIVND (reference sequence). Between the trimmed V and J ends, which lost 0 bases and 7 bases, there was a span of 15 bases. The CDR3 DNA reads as TGTGCCAGTAGTATAGACCCCCGGACACCGGGTGAAAAACTGTTTTTT. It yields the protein CASSIDPRTPGEKLFF. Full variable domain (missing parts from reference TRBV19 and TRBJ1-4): DGGITQSPKYLFRKEGQNVTLSCEQNLNHDAMYWYRQDPGQGLRLIYYSQIVNDFQKGDIAEGYSVSREKKESFPLTVTSAQKNPTAFYLCASSIDPRTPGEKLFFGSGTQLSVL.

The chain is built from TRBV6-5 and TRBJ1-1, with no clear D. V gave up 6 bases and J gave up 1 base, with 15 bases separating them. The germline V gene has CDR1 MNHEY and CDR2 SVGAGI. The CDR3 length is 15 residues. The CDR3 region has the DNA TGTGCCAGCAGCCCCGATTTAGGTTGGAACACTGAAGCTTTCTTT. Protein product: CASSPDLGWNTEAFF.

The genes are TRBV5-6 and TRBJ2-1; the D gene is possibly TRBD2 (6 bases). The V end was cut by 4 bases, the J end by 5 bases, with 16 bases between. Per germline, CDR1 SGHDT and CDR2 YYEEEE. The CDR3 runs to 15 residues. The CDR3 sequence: CASSGRGAGHNEQFF. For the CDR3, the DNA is TGTGCCAGCAGCGGTAGGGGAGCGGGCCACAATGAGCAGTTCTTC.

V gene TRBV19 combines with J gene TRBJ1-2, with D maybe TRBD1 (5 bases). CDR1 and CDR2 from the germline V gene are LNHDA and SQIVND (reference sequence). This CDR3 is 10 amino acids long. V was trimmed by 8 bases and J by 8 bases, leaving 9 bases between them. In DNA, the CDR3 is TGTGCCAGTGGGCGGGGCGGCTACACCTTC. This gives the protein CASGRGGYTF. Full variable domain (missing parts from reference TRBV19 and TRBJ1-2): DGGITQSPKYLFRKEGQNVTLSCEQNLNHDAMYWYRQDPGQGLRLIYYSQIVNDFQKGDIAEGYSVSREKKESFPLTVTSAQKNPTAFYLCASGRGGYTFGSGTRLTVV.

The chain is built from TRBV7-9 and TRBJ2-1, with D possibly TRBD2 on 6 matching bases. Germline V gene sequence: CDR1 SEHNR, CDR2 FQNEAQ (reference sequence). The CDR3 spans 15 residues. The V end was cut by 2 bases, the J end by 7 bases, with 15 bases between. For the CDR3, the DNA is TGTGCCAGCAGCTTATACGGAGGGAGGTGGAATGAGCAGTTCTTC. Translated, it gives CASSLYGGRWNEQFF.

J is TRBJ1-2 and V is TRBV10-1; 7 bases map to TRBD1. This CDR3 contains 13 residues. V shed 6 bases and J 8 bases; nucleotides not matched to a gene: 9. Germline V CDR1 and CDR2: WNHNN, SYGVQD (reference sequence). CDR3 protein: CASSPDRVRGYTF. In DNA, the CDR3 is TGCGCCAGCAGCCCTGACAGGGTTCGGGGCTACACCTTC.

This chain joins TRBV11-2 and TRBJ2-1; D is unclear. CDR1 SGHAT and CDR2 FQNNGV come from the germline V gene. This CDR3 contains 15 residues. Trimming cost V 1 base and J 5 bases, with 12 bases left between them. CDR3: CASSLGVGVNNEQFF. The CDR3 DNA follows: TGTGCCAGCAGCTTAGGGGTTGGCGTGAACAATGAGCAGTTCTTC.

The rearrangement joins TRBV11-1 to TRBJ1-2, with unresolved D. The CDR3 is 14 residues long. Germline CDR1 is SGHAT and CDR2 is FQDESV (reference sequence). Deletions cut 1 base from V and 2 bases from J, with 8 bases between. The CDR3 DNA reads TGTGCCAGCAGCTTAGGAGGCGGGAACTATGGCTACACCTTC. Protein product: CASSLGGGNYGYTF.

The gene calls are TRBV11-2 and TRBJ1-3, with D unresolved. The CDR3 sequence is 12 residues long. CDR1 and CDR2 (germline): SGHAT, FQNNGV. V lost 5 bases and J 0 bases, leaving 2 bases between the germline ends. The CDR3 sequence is CASSISGNTIYF. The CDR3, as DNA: TGTGCCAGCAGCATCTCTGGAAACACCATATATTTT. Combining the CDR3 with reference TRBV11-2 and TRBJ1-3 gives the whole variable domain EAGVAQSPRYKIIEKRQSVAFWCNPISGHATLYWYQQILGQGPKLLIQFQNNGVVDDSQLPKDRFSAERLKGVDSTLKIQPAKLEDSAVYLCASSISGNTIYFGEGSWLTVV.

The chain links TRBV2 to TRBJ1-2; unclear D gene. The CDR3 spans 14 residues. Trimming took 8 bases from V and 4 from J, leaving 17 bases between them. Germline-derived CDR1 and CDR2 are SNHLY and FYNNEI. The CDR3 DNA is TGTGCCAGCGGAGGTGAAGAATGGGGCTATGGCTACACCTTC. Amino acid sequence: CASGGEEWGYGYTF. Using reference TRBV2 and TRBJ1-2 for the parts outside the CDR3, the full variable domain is EPEVTQTPSHQVTQMGQEVILRCVPISNHLYFYWYRQILGQKVEFLVSFYNNEISEKSEIFDDQFSVERPDGSNFTLKIRSTKLEDSAMYFCASGGEEWGYGYTFGSGTRLTVV.

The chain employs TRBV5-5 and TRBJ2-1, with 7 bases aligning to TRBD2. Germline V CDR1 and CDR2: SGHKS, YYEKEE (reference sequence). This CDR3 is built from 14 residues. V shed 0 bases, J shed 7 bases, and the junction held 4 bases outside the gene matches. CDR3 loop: CASSLGGSLNEQFF. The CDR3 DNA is TGTGCCAGCAGCTTGGGCGGGAGTTTAAATGAGCAGTTCTTC.

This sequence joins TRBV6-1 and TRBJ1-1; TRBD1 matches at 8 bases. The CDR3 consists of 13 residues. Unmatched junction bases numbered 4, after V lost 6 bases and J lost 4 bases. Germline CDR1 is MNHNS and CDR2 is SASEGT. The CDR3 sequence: CASSSDRVTEAFF. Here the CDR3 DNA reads TGTGCCAGCAGCTCGGACAGGGTCACTGAAGCTTTCTTT.

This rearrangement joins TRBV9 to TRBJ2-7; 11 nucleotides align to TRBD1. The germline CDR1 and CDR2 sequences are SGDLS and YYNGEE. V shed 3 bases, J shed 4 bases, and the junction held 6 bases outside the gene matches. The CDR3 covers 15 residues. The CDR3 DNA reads TGTGCCAGCAGCGAGAGGACAGGGGGCGGATACGAGCAGTACTTC. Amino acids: CASSERTGGGYEQYF.

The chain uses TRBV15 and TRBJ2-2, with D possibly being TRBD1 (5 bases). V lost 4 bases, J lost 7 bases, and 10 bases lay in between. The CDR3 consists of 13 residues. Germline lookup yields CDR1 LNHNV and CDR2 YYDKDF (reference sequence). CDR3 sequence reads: CATSTRVGGELFF. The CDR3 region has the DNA TGTGCCACCAGCACCAGGGTAGGCGGGGAGCTGTTTTTT.

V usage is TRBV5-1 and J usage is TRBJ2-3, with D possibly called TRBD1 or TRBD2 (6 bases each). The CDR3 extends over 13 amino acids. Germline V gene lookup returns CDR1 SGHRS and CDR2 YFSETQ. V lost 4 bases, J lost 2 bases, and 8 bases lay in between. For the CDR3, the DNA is TGCGCCAGCAGCAGGGGGGACACAGATACGCAGTATTTT. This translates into CASSRGDTDTQYF.

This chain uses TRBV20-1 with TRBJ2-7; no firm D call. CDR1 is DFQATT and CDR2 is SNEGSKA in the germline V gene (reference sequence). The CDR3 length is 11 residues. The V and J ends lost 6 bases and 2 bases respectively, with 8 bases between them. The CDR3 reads CSAKIAYEQYF. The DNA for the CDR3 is TGCAGTGCCAAGATCGCCTACGAGCAGTACTTC.

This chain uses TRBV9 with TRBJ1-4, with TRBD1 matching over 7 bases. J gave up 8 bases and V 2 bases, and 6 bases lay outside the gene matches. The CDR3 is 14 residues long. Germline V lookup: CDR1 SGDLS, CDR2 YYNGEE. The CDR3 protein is CASSVSTGDEKLFF. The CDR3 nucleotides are TGTGCCAGCAGCGTTTCAACAGGGGACGAAAAACTGTTTTTT.

The DNA for the CDR3 is TGTGCCAGCAGCCACAGAGGTTTCGGCTACACCTTC. As protein: CASSHRGFGYTF. The genes are TRBV11-3 and TRBJ1-2; D is uncertain. The CDR3 contains 12 residues. The V gene's germline CDR1 is SGHNT and CDR2 YENEEA. Trimming took off 5 bases at V and 8 bases at J, with 12 bases between the two ends.

CDR3 coding DNA: TGTGCCAGCAGCCCTAGGACTAGCGGGACCTACGAGCAGTACTTC. Its protein is CASSPRTSGTYEQYF. V gene TRBV5-5 combines with J gene TRBJ2-7; TRBD2 matches at 12 bases. This CDR3 is built from 15 residues. Germline lookup yields CDR1 SGHKS and CDR2 YYEKEE (reference sequence). The V and J ends lost 4 bases and 2 bases, in that order; junction bases with no gene match: 4.

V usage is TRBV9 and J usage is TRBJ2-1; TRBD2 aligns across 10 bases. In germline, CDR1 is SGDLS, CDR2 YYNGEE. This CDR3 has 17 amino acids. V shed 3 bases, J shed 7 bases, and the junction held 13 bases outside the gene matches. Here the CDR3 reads CASSALSGLAGVNEQFF. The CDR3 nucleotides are TGTGCCAGCAGCGCACTCTCGGGGCTAGCGGGAGTGAATGAGCAGTTCTTC.

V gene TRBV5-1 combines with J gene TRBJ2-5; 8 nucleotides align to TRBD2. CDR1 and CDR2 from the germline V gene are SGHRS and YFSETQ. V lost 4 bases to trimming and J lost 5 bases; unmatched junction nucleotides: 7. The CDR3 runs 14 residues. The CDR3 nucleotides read TGCGCCAGCAGCCCAGGGACTAGTGGGGAGACCCAGTACTTC. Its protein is CASSPGTSGETQYF.